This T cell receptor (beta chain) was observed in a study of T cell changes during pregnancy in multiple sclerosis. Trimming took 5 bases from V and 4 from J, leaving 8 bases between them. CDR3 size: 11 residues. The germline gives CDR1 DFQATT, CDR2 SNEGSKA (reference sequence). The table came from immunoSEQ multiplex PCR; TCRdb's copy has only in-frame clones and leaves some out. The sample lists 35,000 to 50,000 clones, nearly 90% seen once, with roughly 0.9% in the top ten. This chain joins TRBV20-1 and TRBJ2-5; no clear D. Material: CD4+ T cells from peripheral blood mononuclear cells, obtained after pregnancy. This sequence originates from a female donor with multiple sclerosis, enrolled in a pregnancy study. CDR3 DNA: TGCAGTGCTTACAGCCGAGAGACCCAGTACTTC. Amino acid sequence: CSAYSRETQYF.